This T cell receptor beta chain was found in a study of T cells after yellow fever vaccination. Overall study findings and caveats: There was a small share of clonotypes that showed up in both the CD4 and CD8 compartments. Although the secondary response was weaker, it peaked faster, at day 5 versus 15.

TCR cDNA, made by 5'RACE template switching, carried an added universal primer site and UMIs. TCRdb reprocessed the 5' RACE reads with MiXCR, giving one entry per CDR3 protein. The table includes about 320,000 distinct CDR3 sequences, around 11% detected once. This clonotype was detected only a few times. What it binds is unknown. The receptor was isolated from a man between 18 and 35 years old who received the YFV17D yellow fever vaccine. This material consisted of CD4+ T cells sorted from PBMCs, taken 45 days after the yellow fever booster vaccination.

The CDR3 here is CSMGTPNYGYTF. DNA of the CDR3: TGCAGTATGGGGACACCGAACTATGGCTACACCTTC. The J gene is TRBJ1-2, the V gene TRBV20-1; a possible D gene is TRBD1 (6 bases). The V and J ends lost 8 bases and 2 bases respectively, with 12 bases between them. The CDR3 length is 12 residues. Germline V gene sequence: CDR1 DFQATT, CDR2 SNEGSKA (reference sequence).